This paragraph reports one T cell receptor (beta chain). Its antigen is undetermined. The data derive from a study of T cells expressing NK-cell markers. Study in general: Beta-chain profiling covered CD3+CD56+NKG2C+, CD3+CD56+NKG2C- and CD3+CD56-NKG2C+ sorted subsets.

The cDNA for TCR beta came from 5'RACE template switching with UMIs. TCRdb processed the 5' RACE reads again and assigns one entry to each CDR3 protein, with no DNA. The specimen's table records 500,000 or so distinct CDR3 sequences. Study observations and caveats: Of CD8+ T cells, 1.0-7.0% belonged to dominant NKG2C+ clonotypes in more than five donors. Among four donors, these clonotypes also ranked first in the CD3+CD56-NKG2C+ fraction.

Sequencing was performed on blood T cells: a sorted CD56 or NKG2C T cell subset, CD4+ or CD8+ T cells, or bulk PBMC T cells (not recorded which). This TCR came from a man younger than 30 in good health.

CDR3 sequence reads: CASTQGDLWQPQHF. The V and J genes are TRBV12-3 or TRBV12-4 and TRBJ1-5; TCRdb's D call of TRBD1 is untestable without DNA. The CDR3 length is 14 residues.